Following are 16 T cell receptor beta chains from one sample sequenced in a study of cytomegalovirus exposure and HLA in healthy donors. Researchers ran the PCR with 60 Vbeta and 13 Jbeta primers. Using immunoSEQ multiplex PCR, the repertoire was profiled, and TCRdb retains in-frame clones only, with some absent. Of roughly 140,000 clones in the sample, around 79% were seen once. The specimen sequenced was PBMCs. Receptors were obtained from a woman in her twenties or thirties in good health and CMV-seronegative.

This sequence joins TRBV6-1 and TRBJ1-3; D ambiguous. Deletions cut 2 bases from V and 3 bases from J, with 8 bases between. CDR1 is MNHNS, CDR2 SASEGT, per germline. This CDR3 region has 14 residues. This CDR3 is CASSEIRVGNTIYF. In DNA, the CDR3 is TGTGCCAGCAGTGAAATCCGGGTTGGAAACACCATATATTTT.

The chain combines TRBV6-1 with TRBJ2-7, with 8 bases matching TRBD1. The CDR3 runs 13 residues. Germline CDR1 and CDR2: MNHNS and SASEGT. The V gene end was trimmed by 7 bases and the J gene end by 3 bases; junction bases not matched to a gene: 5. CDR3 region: CASTGQGLYEQYF. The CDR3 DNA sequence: TGTGCCAGCACCGGACAGGGCCTCTACGAGCAGTACTTC.

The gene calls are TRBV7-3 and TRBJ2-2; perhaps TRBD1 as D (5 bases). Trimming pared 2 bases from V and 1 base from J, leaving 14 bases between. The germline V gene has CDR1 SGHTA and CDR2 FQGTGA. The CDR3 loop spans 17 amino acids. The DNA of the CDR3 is TGTGCCAGCAGCTTACGAACCGACAGTAAGAACACCGGGGAGCTGTTTTTT. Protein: CASSLRTDSKNTGELFF.

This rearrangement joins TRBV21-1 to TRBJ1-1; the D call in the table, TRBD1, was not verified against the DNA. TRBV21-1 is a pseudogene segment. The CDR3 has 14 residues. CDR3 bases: TGTGCCAGCAGCATTGACAGGGGAGAGGGTGAAGCTTTCTTT. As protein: CASSIDRGEGEAFF.

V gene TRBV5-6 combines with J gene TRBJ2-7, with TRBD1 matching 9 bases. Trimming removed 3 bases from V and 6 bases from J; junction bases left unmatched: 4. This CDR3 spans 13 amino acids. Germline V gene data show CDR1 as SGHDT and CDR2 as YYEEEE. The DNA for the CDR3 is TGTGCCAGCAGCTGGGACAGGGAGGCCGAGCAGTACTTC. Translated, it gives CASSWDREAEQYF.

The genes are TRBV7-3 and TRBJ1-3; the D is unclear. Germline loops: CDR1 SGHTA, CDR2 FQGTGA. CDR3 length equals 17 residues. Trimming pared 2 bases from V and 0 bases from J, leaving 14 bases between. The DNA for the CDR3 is TGTGCCAGCAGCTTAGGCTCGTCTGCGGCCTCTGGAAACACCATATATTTT. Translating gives CASSLGSSAASGNTIYF.

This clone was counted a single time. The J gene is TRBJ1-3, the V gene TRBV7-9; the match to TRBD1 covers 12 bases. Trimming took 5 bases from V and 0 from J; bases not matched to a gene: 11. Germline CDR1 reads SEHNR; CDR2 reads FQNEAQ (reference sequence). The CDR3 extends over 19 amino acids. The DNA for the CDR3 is TGTGCCAGCAGCGAACGCCCTGGGACAGGGGGCTTCTCTGGAAACACCATATATTTT. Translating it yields CASSERPGTGGFSGNTIYF.

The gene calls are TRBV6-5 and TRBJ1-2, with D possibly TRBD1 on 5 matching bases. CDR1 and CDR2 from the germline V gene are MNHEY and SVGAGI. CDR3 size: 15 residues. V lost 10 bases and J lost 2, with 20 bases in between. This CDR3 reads CATATGHLQNYGYTF. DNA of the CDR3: TGTGCCACCGCGACCGGACATCTGCAAAACTATGGCTACACCTTC.

CDR3 bases: TGCGCCAGCAGCTGCGGACAGAAGGTCAGCTATGGCTACACCTTC. Protein sequence: CASSCGQKVSYGYTF. The chain carries TRBV5-1 and TRBJ1-2; TRBD1 is a possible D gene (6 bases). V lost 3 bases and J 4 bases, leaving 16 bases between the germline ends. Germline values: CDR1 SGHRS, CDR2 YFSETQ. This CDR3 has 15 residues. The full variable domain, in which reference TRBV5-1 and TRBJ1-2 provide the parts outside the CDR3, is KAGVTQTPRYLIKTRGQQVTLSCSPISGHRSVSWYQQTPGQGLQFLFEYFSETQRNKGNFPGRFSGRQFSNSRSEMNVSTLELGDSALYLCASSCGQKVSYGYTFGSGTRLTVV.

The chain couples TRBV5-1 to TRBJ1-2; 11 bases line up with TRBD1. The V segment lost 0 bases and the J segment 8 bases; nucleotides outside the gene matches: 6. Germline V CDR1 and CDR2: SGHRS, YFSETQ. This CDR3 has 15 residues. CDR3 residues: CASSLAGQGARGYTF. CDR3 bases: TGCGCCAGCAGCTTGGCTGGACAGGGGGCGCGGGGCTACACCTTC.

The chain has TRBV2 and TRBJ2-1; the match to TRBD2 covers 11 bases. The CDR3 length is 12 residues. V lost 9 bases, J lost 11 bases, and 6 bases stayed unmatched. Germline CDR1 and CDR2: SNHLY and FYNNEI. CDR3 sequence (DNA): TGTGCCAGTCGGGTAGCGGGGGGGCAGCAGTTCTTC. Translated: CASRVAGGQQFF.

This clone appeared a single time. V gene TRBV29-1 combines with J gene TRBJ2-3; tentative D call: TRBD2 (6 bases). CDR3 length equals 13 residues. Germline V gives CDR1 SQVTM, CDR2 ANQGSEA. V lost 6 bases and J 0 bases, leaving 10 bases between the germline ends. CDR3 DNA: TGCAGCGTCGCGGGGCCTAGCACAGATACGCAGTATTTT. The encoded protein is CSVAGPSTDTQYF.

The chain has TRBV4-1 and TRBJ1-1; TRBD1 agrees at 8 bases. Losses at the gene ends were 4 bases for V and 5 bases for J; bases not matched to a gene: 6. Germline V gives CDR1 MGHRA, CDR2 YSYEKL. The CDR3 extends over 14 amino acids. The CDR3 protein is CASSRQDRATEAFF. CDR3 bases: TGCGCCAGCAGCCGACAGGACAGGGCGACTGAAGCTTTCTTT.

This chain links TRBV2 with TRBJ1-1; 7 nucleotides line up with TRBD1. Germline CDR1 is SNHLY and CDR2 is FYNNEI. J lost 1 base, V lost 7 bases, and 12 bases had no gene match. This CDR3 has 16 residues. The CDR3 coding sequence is TGTGCCAGCATGGGTAAACAGGGGCGCCGGAACACTGAAGCTTTCTTT. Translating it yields CASMGKQGRRNTEAFF. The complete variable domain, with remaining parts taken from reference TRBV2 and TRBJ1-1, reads EPEVTQTPSHQVTQMGQEVILRCVPISNHLYFYWYRQILGQKVEFLVSFYNNEISEKSEIFDDQFSVERPDGSNFTLKIRSTKLEDSAMYFCASMGKQGRRNTEAFFGQGTRLTVV.

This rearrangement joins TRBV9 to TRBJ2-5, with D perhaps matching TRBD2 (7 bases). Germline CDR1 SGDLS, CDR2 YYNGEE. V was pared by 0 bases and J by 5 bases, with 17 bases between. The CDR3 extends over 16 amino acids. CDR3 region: CASSVGTAGAGETQYF. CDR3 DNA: TGTGCCAGCAGCGTAGGAACCGCGGGGGCGGGGGAGACCCAGTACTTC.

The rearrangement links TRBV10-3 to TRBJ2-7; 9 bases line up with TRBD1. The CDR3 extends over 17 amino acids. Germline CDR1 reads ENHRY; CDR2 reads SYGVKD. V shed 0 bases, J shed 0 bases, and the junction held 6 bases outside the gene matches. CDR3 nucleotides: TGTGCCATCAGTGAGTCTCCCGGGACAGGGATCTCCTACGAGCAGTACTTC. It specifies CAISESPGTGISYEQYF.